This TCR beta chain was sequenced in a study of blood T cell repertoires in COVID-19. Study context: COVID-19 samples, acute and convalescent, were from the United States, Italy and Spain. T cells, B-cell-depleted T cells, or PBMCs provided the cDNA or gDNA that served as material.

This clone was counted once. CDR1 and CDR2 (germline): MDHEN, SYDVKM. V dropped 7 bases and J dropped 8 bases, with 17 bases sitting between them. The CDR3 consists of 13 residues. Original data processing: Reference gene primers were amplified, and this amplification served to estimate nucleated cell counts. Sequenced by immunoSEQ multiplex PCR; TCRdb stores in-frame clones only, minus some. V, J and clone size were drawn from that table, and D and trimming were deduced from the DNA. The table has some 200,000 clones, around 84% seen once. The sample comprised peripheral blood. This TCR was sampled from a human donor in a cohort sampled during active COVID-19. This sequence joins TRBV28 and TRBJ1-2, with D perhaps matching TRBD1 (6 bases). DNA of the CDR3: TGTGCCAGCACTCTTAACAGGGTAGGCGGCTACACCTTC. The encoded protein is CASTLNRVGGYTF.